A single sample is the source of the 4 T cell receptor beta chains below, sequenced in a study of glioma-infiltrating T cells. Using RNA template, CDR3s of TCR alpha and beta were amplified with iRepertoire arm-PCR. TCRdb reprocessed the multiplex PCR reads via MiXCR and lists one record per CDR3 protein. The sample contains 400,000 or so distinct CDR3 sequences, roughly two fifths of which appear only once. Sample: glioma tissue, nonneoplastic brain tissue, or PBMCs (not recorded which). All receptors derive from a human donor with low-grade glioma or glioblastoma, undergoing nonglioma brain surgery, or in good health (not recorded which).

This clonotype was found many times. This sequence joins TRBV20-1 and TRBJ2-1; 7 bases map to TRBD2. The CDR3 consists of 14 residues. After removal of 2 bases from V and 6 bases from J, the junction contained 7 bases not matched to a gene. Germline V gene lookup returns CDR1 DFQATT and CDR2 SNEGSKA (reference sequence). The CDR3 DNA follows: TGCAGTGCTAGATTTCGCGGGGGTATCAATGAGCAGTTCTTC. Encoded protein: CSARFRGGINEQFF.

Ten or more counts support this clonotype. The rearrangement links TRBV28 to TRBJ2-7; possible D gene TRBD1, 6 bases. Trimming shortened V by 5 bases and J by 9 bases, and 14 bases separated the two germline ends. This CDR3 contains 12 residues. Germline CDR1 and CDR2: MDHEN and SYDVKM. The CDR3 sequence: CASSQYRDGQYF. The CDR3 nucleotides read TGTGCCAGCAGTCAGTACAGGGACGGGCAGTACTTC.

The CDR3 here is CASSLAGADSYEQYF. In DNA form, the CDR3 reads TGTGCCAGCAGCTTAGCCGGGGCAGATTCCTACGAGCAGTACTTC. The rearrangement joins TRBV7-3 to TRBJ2-7, with D possibly being TRBD1 or TRBD2 (5 bases each). Trimming cost V 2 bases and J 1 base, with 12 bases left between them. Germline V gene data show CDR1 as SGHTA and CDR2 as FQGTGA. CDR3 length: 15 residues.

This clonotype was seen a few times. CDR3 region: CASSLAPVSSYEQYF. CDR3 nucleotide sequence: TGTGCCAGCAGCTTAGCTCCGGTTAGCTCCTACGAGCAGTACTTC. This chain links TRBV7-2 with TRBJ2-7; D gene ambiguous. This CDR3 has 15 amino acids. In germline, CDR1 is SGHTA, CDR2 FQGNSA. The germline V and J ends were trimmed by 0 bases and 0 bases, with 9 bases remaining between them. Full variable domain (missing parts from reference TRBV7-2 and TRBJ2-7): GAGVSQSPSNKVTEKGKDVELRCDPISGHTALYWYRQSLGQGLEFLIYFQGNSAPDKSGLPSDRFSAERTGGSVSTLTIQRTQQEDSAVYLCASSLAPVSSYEQYFGPGTRLTVT.